This T cell receptor (beta chain) was documented in a study of T cell repertoires in aging, cancer and after chemotherapy. As for this clonotype: This may arise from a read error, as a much more abundant clone is one base away.

The CDR3 spans 10 residues. Germline V lookup: CDR1 SQVTM, CDR2 ANQGSEA. Deletions cut 7 bases from V and 11 bases from J, with 14 bases between. The template was genomic DNA from peripheral blood, not RNA. A mixed TRB-A/B primer pool amplified rearranged TRB by multiplex touch-down PCR. TCRdb re-derived calls from the multiplex PCR reads in MiXCR, one entry per CDR3 protein. Of about 6,600 distinct CDR3 sequences in the sample, 22% were seen once. Material for sequencing was blood. The clonotype comes from a human donor with a blood cancer. The chain links TRBV29-1 to TRBJ1-1; D is undetermined. DNA of the CDR3: TGCAGCGCTTCTGCCCAGGAGGCTTTCTTT. The encoded protein is CSASAQEAFF. Drawing the rest from reference TRBV29-1 and TRBJ1-1, the complete variable domain is SAVISQKPSRDICQRGTSLTIQCQVDSQVTMMFWYRQQPGQSLTLIATANQGSEATYESGFVIDKFPISRPNLTFSTLTVSNMSPEDSSIYLCSASAQEAFFGQGTRLTVV.